This is a list of T cell receptor beta chains from one sample in a study of blood T cell repertoires in COVID-19. TCRdb keeps only in-frame clones here, not all; method: immunoSEQ multiplex PCR. This sample has roughly 190,000 clones, with about 88% found just once. Sequenced material: peripheral blood. Receptors were obtained from a man younger than 40 with active or convalescent COVID-19. CDR3s include the opening cysteine and the closing phenylalanine or tryptophan. D genes are given only for firm matches. A clone size is listed for some rows: how often the clone was seen (once, few, many), or a class if it is expanded.

J gene,V gene,D gene,clone size,CDR3 DNA,CDR3 protein
TRBJ2-3,TRBV5-1,TRBD2,-,TGCGCCAGCAGACTAGCGGGGAACACAGATACGCAGTATTTT,CASRLAGNTDTQYF
TRBJ2-3,TRBV7-9,TRBD1,-,TGTGCCAGCAGCTCGGACAGGGGTACCACAGATACGCAGTATTTT,CASSSDRGTTDTQYF
TRBJ1-5,TRBV7-8,-,-,TGTGCCAGCAACCAGCACAGTGGACAGCCCCAGCATTTT,CASNQHSGQPQHF
TRBJ1-5,TRBV15,-,-,TGTGCCACCAGCAGAGGGGGCCATCAGCCCCAGCATTTT,CATSRGGHQPQHF
TRBJ2-5,TRBV27,TRBD1,-,TGTGCCAGCAGTTTCGGACAGGGTGAGACCCAGTACTTC,CASSFGQGETQYF
TRBJ1-1,TRBV18,-,few,TGTGCCAGCTCCCACAGTAACACTGAAGCTTTCTTT,CASSHSNTEAFF
TRBJ1-2,TRBV6-5,TRBD1,once,TGTGCCAGCTCCACCGCGAGGGGGCTCGGTGGCTACACCTTC,CASSTARGLGGYTF
TRBJ1-5,TRBV11-2,-,-,TGTGCCAGCAGCTTAGGATGGGGGCTGGGCAATCAGCCCCAGCATTTT,CASSLGWGLGNQPQHF
TRBJ2-1,TRBV13,TRBD2,-,TGTGCCAGCAGCTCCCCGGGGGATCGCGGGAGTGGGGGCAATGAGCAGTTCTTC,CASSSPGDRGSGGNEQFF
TRBJ1-1,TRBV7-3,TRBD1,-,TGTGCCAGCAGCCCCGATGGACAGGGGAGCACTGAAGCTTTCTTT,CASSPDGQGSTEAFF
TRBJ1-1,TRBV6-4,TRBD1,-,TGTGCCAGCAGGGGACAGGGCGGGAACACTGAAGCTTTCTTT,CASRGQGGNTEAFF
TRBJ1-1,TRBV9,TRBD1,-,TGTGCCAGCAGCCCAGGACAGGGTATGAACACTGAAGCTTTCTTT,CASSPGQGMNTEAFF
TRBJ1-1,TRBV19,-,-,TGTGCCAGTAGTATGGGCGGAGGGTATGGCACTGAAGCTTTCTTT,CASSMGGGYGTEAFF
TRBJ2-7,TRBV6-6,-,once,TGTGCCAGCAGTACAGGGTTTAACGAGCAGTACTTC,CASSTGFNEQYF
TRBJ2-1,TRBV5-4,TRBD2,-,TGTGCCAGCAGCTTGGTCGGGGGGAATGAGCAGTTCTTC,CASSLVGGNEQFF
TRBJ2-3,TRBV2,TRBD2,-,TGTGCCAGCAGTCCGTTAGCGGGGGATCTGGATACGCAGTATTTT,CASSPLAGDLDTQYF
TRBJ1-5,TRBV10-3,-,-,TGTGCCATCAGTGAGTCGACGGGGGAGCCCCAGCATTTT,CAISESTGEPQHF
TRBJ1-1,TRBV13,-,-,TGTGCCAGCAGCCCTCCCGCGCCACAGACTGAAGCTTTCTTT,CASSPPAPQTEAFF